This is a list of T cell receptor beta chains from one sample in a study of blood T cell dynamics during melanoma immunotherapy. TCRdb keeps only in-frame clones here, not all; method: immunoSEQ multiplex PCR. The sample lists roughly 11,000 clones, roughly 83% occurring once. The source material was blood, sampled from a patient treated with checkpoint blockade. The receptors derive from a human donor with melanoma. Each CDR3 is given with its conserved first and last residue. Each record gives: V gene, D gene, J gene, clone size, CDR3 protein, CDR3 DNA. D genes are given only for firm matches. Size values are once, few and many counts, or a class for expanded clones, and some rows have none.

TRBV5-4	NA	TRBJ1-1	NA	CASSFGDSRTEAFF	TGTGCCAGCAGCTTTGGGGATTCACGCACTGAAGCTTTCTTT
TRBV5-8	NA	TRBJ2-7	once	CASSLGVVQYF	TGTGCCAGCAGCTTGGGGGTTGTGCAGTACTTC
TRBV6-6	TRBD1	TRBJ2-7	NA	CASSYWGTGTSDEQYF	TGTGCCAGCAGTTACTGGGGGACAGGGACCTCAGACGAGCAGTACTTC
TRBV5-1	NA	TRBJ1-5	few	CASSWDPNQPQHF	TGCGCCAGCAGCTGGGACCCTAATCAGCCCCAGCATTTT
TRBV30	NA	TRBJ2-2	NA	CASINPGQLNTGELFF	TGTGCCTCCATAAACCCGGGACAACTTAACACCGGGGAGCTGTTTTTT
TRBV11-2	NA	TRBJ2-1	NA	CASSLGTGPRNEQFF	TGTGCCAGCAGCCTCGGTACAGGCCCGAGGAATGAGCAGTTCTTC
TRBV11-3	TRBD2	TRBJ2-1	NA	CASSRLAGDNEQFF	TGTGCCAGCAGTCGACTAGCGGGGGACAATGAGCAGTTCTTC
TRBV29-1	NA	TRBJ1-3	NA	CSVAHWVGGTIYF	TGCAGCGTTGCACATTGGGTGGGTGGTACCATATATTTT
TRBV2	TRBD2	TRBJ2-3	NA	CASKPGLAGGNTQYF	TGTGCCAGCAAACCGGGACTAGCGGGGGGTAATACGCAGTATTTT
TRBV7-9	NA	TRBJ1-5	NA	CASSVGRNSNQPQHF	TGTGCCAGCAGCGTCGGACGGAATAGCAATCAGCCCCAGCATTTT
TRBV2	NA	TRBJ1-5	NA	CASRETGLSNQPQHF	TGTGCCAGCAGGGAAACAGGTTTGAGCAATCAGCCCCAGCATTTT
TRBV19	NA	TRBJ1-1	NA	CASSNLGSYRMNTEAFF	TGTGCCAGTAGTAACCTGGGATCCTACAGGATGAACACTGAAGCTTTCTTT
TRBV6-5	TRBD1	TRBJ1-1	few	CASSYDRGTEAFF	TGTGCCAGCAGTTACGACAGGGGAACTGAAGCTTTCTTT
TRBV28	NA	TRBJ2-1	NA	CASSPPERGRAIRIF	TGTGCCAGCAGTCCTCCGGAGCGTGGCAGGGCAATCAGGATCTTC
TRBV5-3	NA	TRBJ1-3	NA	CARSLVGANSGNTIYF	TGTGCCAGAAGCTTGGTCGGGGCAAACTCTGGAAACACCATATATTTT
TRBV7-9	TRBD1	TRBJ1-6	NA	CASSLGQGYNSPLHF	TGTGCCAGCAGCTTAGGACAGGGCTATAATTCACCCCTCCACTTT
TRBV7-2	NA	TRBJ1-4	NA	CASSFHRAADEKLFF	TGTGCCAGCAGCTTCCACAGGGCTGCGGATGAAAAACTGTTTTTT
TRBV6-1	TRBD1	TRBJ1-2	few	CASSTGTGVYGYTF	TGTGCCAGCAGTACCGGGACAGGGGTTTATGGCTACACCTTC
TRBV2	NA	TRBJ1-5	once	CASSDRGLQPQHF	TGTGCCAGCAGTGACAGGGGACTTCAGCCCCAGCATTTT
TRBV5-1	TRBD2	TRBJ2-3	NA	CASSFGVASGGLTDTQYF	TGCGCCAGCAGCTTTGGAGTCGCTAGCGGGGGTCTGACAGATACGCAGTATTTT
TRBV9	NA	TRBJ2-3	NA	CASSVFTDTQYF	TGTGCCAGCAGCGTCTTCACAGATACGCAGTATTTT
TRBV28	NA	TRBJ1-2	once	CATTTLGGSKSNYGYTF	TGTGCCACCACGACCTTGGGGGGCAGCAAATCGAACTATGGCTACACCTTC
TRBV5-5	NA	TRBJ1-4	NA	CASSGDPGPNEKLFF	TGTGCCAGCAGCGGGGACCCCGGGCCTAATGAAAAACTGTTTTTT
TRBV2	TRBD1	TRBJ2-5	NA	CASSRDRGGETQYF	TGTGCCAGCAGCCGCGACAGGGGGGGAGAGACCCAGTACTTC
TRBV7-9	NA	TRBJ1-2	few	CASSAEGRINYGYTF	TGTGCCAGCAGCGCGGAGGGACGGATTAACTATGGCTACACCTTC
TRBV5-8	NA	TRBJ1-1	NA	CASSLETDYEAFF	TGTGCCAGCAGCTTGGAGACGGATTATGAAGCTTTCTTT
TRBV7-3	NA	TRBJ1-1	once	CASSLTPVGGNTEAFF	TGTGCCAGCAGCTTAACTCCGGTTGGGGGAAACACTGAAGCTTTCTTT
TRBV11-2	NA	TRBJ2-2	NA	CAIRGTGELFF	TGTGCTATCCGGGGCACCGGGGAGCTGTTTTTT
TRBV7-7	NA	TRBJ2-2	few	CASSSDLNTGELFF	TGTGCTAGCAGCTCGGACTTGAACACCGGGGAGCTGTTTTTT
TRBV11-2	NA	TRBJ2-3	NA	CASSTLRGSTDTQYF	TGTGCCAGCAGCACTTTAAGGGGTAGCACAGATACGCAGTATTTT
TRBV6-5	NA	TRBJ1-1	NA	CASSYTRGNTEAFF	TGTGCCAGCAGTTACACACGGGGGAACACTGAAGCTTTCTTT
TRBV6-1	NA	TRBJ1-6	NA	CASSDSGRGNSPLHF	TGTGCCAGCAGTGACTCGGGCAGGGGAAATTCACCCCTCCACTTT
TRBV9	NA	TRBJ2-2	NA	CASSVTGNPGELFF	TGTGCCAGCAGCGTAACAGGGAATCCCGGGGAGCTGTTTTTT
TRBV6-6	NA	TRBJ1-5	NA	CASTPKTSGNQPQHF	TGTGCCAGCACCCCTAAGACTAGTGGGAATCAGCCCCAGCATTTT
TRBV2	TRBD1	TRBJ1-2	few	CATLGQGETNYGYTF	TGTGCAACGCTGGGACAGGGAGAGACTAACTATGGCTACACCTTC
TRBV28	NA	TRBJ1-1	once	CASSLFGEANTEAFF	TGTGCCAGCAGTTTATTTGGGGAAGCGAACACTGAAGCTTTCTTT
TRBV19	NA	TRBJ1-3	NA	CASSIGSSPTLAGNTIYF	TGTGCCAGTAGTATAGGGAGCAGCCCAACACTCGCTGGAAACACCATATATTTT
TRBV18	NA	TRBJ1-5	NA	CASSPRQGNQPQHF	TGTGCCAGCTCACCACGGCAGGGAAATCAGCCCCAGCATTTT
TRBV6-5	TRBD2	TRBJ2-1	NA	CASSYSGTSGYNEQFF	TGTGCCAGCAGTTACTCAGGGACTAGCGGTTACAATGAGCAGTTCTTC
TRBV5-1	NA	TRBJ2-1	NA	CASSLDKGAYNEQFF	TGCGCCAGCAGTTTGGACAAGGGGGCCTACAATGAGCAGTTCTTC
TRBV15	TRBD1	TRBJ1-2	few	CATSRGQGEDYGYTF	TGTGCCACCAGCCGAGGACAGGGTGAAGACTATGGCTACACCTTC
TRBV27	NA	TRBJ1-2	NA	CASSPGSGVGYTF	TGTGCCAGCAGTCCCGGATCAGGGGTGGGCTACACCTTC
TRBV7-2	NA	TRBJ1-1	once	CASSSRVLNRNTEAFF	TGTGCCAGCAGCTCCAGGGTCCTTAACAGGAACACTGAAGCTTTCTTT
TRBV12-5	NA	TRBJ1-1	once	CASGLWGVRETEAFF	TGTGCTAGTGGTTTGTGGGGGGTCCGGGAAACTGAAGCTTTCTTT
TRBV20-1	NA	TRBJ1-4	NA	CSASREKLFF	TGCAGTGCTAGTCGGGAAAAACTGTTTTTT
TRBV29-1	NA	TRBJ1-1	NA	CSVEIAGTEAFF	TGCAGCGTTGAGATAGCGGGCACTGAAGCTTTCTTT
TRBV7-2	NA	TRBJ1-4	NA	CASSFGQEEEKLFF	TGTGCCAGCAGCTTTGGGCAGGAGGAGGAAAAACTGTTTTTT
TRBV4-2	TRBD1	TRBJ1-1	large	CASSQVTGGSEAFF	TGTGCCAGCAGCCAAGTGACAGGGGGTAGCGAAGCTTTCTTT
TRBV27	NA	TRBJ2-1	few	CASSFGRGQTYNEQFF	TGTGCCAGCAGTTTCGGGAGGGGGCAGACCTACAATGAGCAGTTCTTC
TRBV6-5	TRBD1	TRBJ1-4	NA	CASSYRSHRGGEKLFF	TGTGCCAGCAGTTACCGATCCCACAGGGGAGGCGAAAAACTGTTTTTT
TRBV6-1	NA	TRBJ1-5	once	CASTPGRNNQPQHF	TGTGCCAGCACACCGGGACGCAATAATCAGCCCCAGCATTTT
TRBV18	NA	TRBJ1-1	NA	CASSPESGGSEAFF	TGTGCCAGCTCACCAGAGAGCGGGGGGAGTGAAGCTTTCTTT
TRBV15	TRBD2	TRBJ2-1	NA	CATSRDRRGGYNEQFF	TGTGCCACCAGCAGAGATAGGCGGGGGGGCTACAATGAGCAGTTCTTC
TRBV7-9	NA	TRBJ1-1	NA	CASSLDTGITEAFF	TGTGCCAGCAGCTTAGACACAGGGATTACTGAAGCTTTCTTT
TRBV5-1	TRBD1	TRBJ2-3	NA	CASSLEGASDTQYF	TGCGCCAGCAGCTTGGAGGGGGCTTCAGATACGCAGTATTTT